The 3 T cell receptor beta chains reported below all come from one sample, sequenced in a study of blood T cell repertoires in COVID-19. Using immunoSEQ multiplex PCR, the repertoire was profiled, and TCRdb retains in-frame clones only, with some absent. The profile shows 120,000 to 150,000 clones, 80% to 90% of them singletons. What was sequenced was peripheral blood. The receptors were sampled from a woman of 80 years or more with acute or convalescent COVID-19.

V gene TRBV7-3 combines with J gene TRBJ1-6; D is uncertain. In germline, CDR1 is SGHTA, CDR2 FQGTGA. The CDR3 contains 16 residues. V shed 2 bases and J shed 5 bases, with 13 bases lying between them. The DNA for the CDR3 is TGTGCCAGCAGCTTATTCAGCCGGGAAAATAATTCACCCCTCCACTTT. It encodes CASSLFSRENNSPLHF.

Concerning this clone: The junction differs from germline at one of its ends, possibly a read error. V and J are TRBV7-7 and TRBJ1-1; no reliable D call. The CDR3 length is 13 residues. In germline, CDR1 is SSHAT, CDR2 FNYEAQ (reference sequence). CDR3 in amino acids: CASSLQQNTEAFF. The CDR3 DNA follows: TGTGCTAGCAGCCTACAGCAGAACACTGAAGCTTTCTTT.

The chain has TRBV7-8 and TRBJ2-1; a possible D gene is TRBD2 (6 bases). CDR1 and CDR2 (germline): SGHVS, FQNEAQ. V was cut by 8 bases and J by 0 bases, with 11 bases left in between. The CDR3 runs 14 residues. For the CDR3, the DNA is TGTGCCAGCGGAGGGGTAAGCTCCTACAATGAGCAGTTCTTC. Translating it yields CASGGVSSYNEQFF.